The next 30 T cell receptor beta chains were all read from a single sample in a study of cytomegalovirus exposure and HLA in healthy donors. The PCR was carried out with 60 Vbeta primers and 13 Jbeta primers. The table came from immunoSEQ multiplex PCR; TCRdb's copy has only in-frame clones and leaves some out. This repertoire shows roughly 50,000 clones, 82% found once; its top ten account for 2.5% to 3.5%. Specimen: PBMCs. Source of these receptors: a woman between 18 and 30 years old in good health and CMV-seronegative.

This chain uses TRBV10-1 with TRBJ2-1, with 8 bases that match TRBD2. Per germline, CDR1 WNHNN and CDR2 SYGVQD (reference sequence). The CDR3 is made up of 16 amino acids. The V gene end was trimmed by 0 bases and the J gene end by 3 bases; junction bases not matched to a gene: 4. The CDR3 DNA follows: TGCGCCAGCAGTGAGTCGAGTAGCGGGAACTACAATGAGCAGTTCTTC. Translated, it gives CASSESSSGNYNEQFF.

This chain joins TRBV19 and TRBJ2-1; TRBD2 matches at 10 bases. Per the germline V gene, CDR1 is LNHDA and CDR2 is SQIVND (reference sequence). The CDR3 has 15 residues. With 6 bases clipped from V and 5 bases from J, the junction kept 7 bases outside the gene matches. In nucleotides, the CDR3 is TGTGCCAGTAGCCTGACTAGCGGGCCCCACAATGAGCAGTTCTTC. Its protein product is CASSLTSGPHNEQFF.

This rearrangement joins TRBV6-6 to TRBJ2-7; 9 bases line up with TRBD1. The CDR3 spans 15 residues. Germline trimming cut 7 bases from V and 0 bases from J; bases unmatched to any gene: 7. The germline V gene has CDR1 MNHNY and CDR2 SVGAGI (reference sequence). Written as DNA, the CDR3 is TGTGCCAGCATTCTAGGACAGGGGACCTCCTACGAGCAGTACTTC. It yields the protein CASILGQGTSYEQYF.

The chain links TRBV6-1 to TRBJ1-2; TRBD1 aligns across 8 bases. The V gene end was trimmed by 4 bases and the J gene end by 8 bases; junction bases not matched to a gene: 6. Germline V gives CDR1 MNHNS, CDR2 SASEGT. This CDR3 has 13 residues. In DNA form, the CDR3 reads TGTGCCAGCAGTGTTACAGGGGGTGACGGCTACACCTTC. It translates to CASSVTGGDGYTF.

This clone occurred a few times. The chain's CDR3 is CASSLVSGSETQYF. Here the CDR3 DNA reads TGTGCCAGCAGCTTGGTTTCGGGTTCAGAGACCCAGTACTTC. V gene TRBV5-5 combines with J gene TRBJ2-5; D remains unclear. V was cut by 0 bases and J by 4 bases, with 10 bases left in between. The length of the CDR3 is 14 residues. Germline lookup yields CDR1 SGHKS and CDR2 YYEKEE (reference sequence).

The V gene is TRBV19, the J gene TRBJ2-7, with D possibly TRBD1 on 6 matching bases. Germline CDR1 and CDR2: LNHDA and SQIVND (reference sequence). This CDR3 comprises 14 residues. Trimming took 5 bases from V and 7 from J, leaving 18 bases between them. CDR3 sequence (DNA): TGTGCCAGTAGTGCCACCTCAGGGGAGCAGGAGCAGTACTTC. Translated: CASSATSGEQEQYF. The full variable domain, in which reference TRBV19 and TRBJ2-7 provide the parts outside the CDR3, is DGGITQSPKYLFRKEGQNVTLSCEQNLNHDAMYWYRQDPGQGLRLIYYSQIVNDFQKGDIAEGYSVSREKKESFPLTVTSAQKNPTAFYLCASSATSGEQEQYFGPGTRLTVT.

The V call is TRBV4-1, the J call TRBJ2-7, with 7 positions matching TRBD2. CDR1 and CDR2 (germline): MGHRA, YSYEKL. CDR3 length equals 16 residues. Losses at the gene ends were 0 bases for V and 6 bases for J; bases not matched to a gene: 11. The CDR3: CASSQDPSAGTTEQYF. In nucleotides, the CDR3 is TGCGCCAGCAGCCAAGATCCATCGGCAGGGACTACCGAGCAGTACTTC.

The V and J genes are TRBV28 and TRBJ2-7; 8 nucleotides line up with TRBD1. CDR1 and CDR2 from the germline V gene are MDHEN and SYDVKM. The CDR3 loop spans 14 amino acids. Losses at the gene ends were 2 bases for V and 9 bases for J; bases not matched to a gene: 9. CDR3 in amino acids: CASSLRDRSLWQYF. The CDR3 bases are TGTGCCAGCAGTTTAAGGGACAGGTCCCTATGGCAGTACTTC.

This chain links TRBV18 with TRBJ2-5, with 9 bases identical to TRBD1. V trimming: 3 bases; J trimming: 5 bases; junction bases outside the gene matches: 10. The CDR3 has 16 residues. Germline assignment: CDR1 KGHSH and CDR2 LQKENI. As DNA, the CDR3 is TGTGCCAGCTCACCCAACCGGGACAGGGCTCTGGAGACCCAGTACTTC. As protein: CASSPNRDRALETQYF.

The rearrangement uses TRBV6-1 and TRBJ1-5; D is unresolved. Trimming removed 3 bases from V and 7 bases from J, with 10 bases in between. Germline V gene lookup returns CDR1 MNHNS and CDR2 SASEGT. This CDR3 contains 13 residues. CDR3 coding DNA: TGTGCCAGCAGTGATATCGGGAGGCAGCCCCAGCATTTT. Translation gives CASSDIGRQPQHF.

The rearrangement links TRBV19 to TRBJ2-7, with 8 bases that match TRBD1. This CDR3 contains 15 residues. Germline CDR1 reads LNHDA; CDR2 reads SQIVND (reference sequence). V shed 5 bases and J 2 bases; nucleotides not matched to a gene: 8. DNA for the CDR3: TGTGCCAGTAGTGAGCAAAGGACAGGGCCCTACGAGCAGTACTTC. It yields the protein CASSEQRTGPYEQYF.

V is TRBV7-3 and J is TRBJ2-3; 8 bases match TRBD2. This CDR3 has 15 amino acids. The V segment lost 5 bases and the J segment 1 base; nucleotides outside the gene matches: 5. Germline assignment: CDR1 SGHTA and CDR2 FQGTGA. The CDR3 sequence is CASSPTSVGTDTQYF. In nucleotides, the CDR3 is TGTGCCAGCAGCCCGACTAGCGTGGGCACAGATACGCAGTATTTT.

The chain is built from TRBV2 and TRBJ1-2, with TRBD1 matching 7 bases. The CDR3 is 14 amino acids. Trimming took 4 bases from V and 5 from J; bases not matched to a gene: 7. Germline lookup yields CDR1 SNHLY and CDR2 FYNNEI. Written as DNA, the CDR3 is TGTGCCAGCAGTGGTCCCGGGACAGAATATGGCTACACCTTC. Translating gives CASSGPGTEYGYTF. Looking up the rest from reference TRBV2 and TRBJ1-2 gives the full variable domain: EPEVTQTPSHQVTQMGQEVILRCVPISNHLYFYWYRQILGQKVEFLVSFYNNEISEKSEIFDDQFSVERPDGSNFTLKIRSTKLEDSAMYFCASSGPGTEYGYTFGSGTRLTVV.

The V gene is TRBV2, the J gene TRBJ2-3; 11 bases agree with TRBD2. The CDR3 has 15 residues. The germline V gene encodes CDR1 SNHLY and CDR2 FYNNEI. Trimming took 5 bases from V and 1 from J; bases not matched to a gene: 2. CDR3 region: CASSPGLAGTDTQYF. The CDR3 region has the DNA TGTGCCAGCAGTCCGGGACTAGCGGGCACAGATACGCAGTATTTT.

This chain links TRBV5-4 with TRBJ2-2, with D uncertain. CDR3 length: 15 amino acids. Trimming cost V 5 bases and J 4 bases, with 15 bases left between them. Germline lookup yields CDR1 SGHNT and CDR2 YYREEE (reference sequence). This CDR3 reads CASRAQSQSTGELFF. The CDR3 DNA sequence: TGTGCCAGCAGGGCCCAGTCTCAATCCACCGGGGAGCTGTTTTTT.

This clone was picked up a small number of times. V usage is TRBV6-1 and J usage is TRBJ1-5; unclear D gene. Deletions cut 8 bases from V and 0 bases from J, with 5 bases between. This CDR3 comprises 12 residues. CDR1 and CDR2 (germline): MNHNS, SASEGT. The CDR3 loop is CASRGSNQPQHF. The CDR3 DNA is TGTGCCAGCCGGGGTAGCAATCAGCCCCAGCATTTT.

The gene calls are TRBV28 and TRBJ2-7; TRBD1 matches 7 bases. CDR3 length: 16 amino acids. Unmatched junction bases numbered 10, after V lost 4 bases and J lost 1 base. CDR1 and CDR2 (germline): MDHEN, SYDVKM. In nucleotides, the CDR3 is TGTGCCAGCAGTTCTCCACAGGGGTTCCGTTCCTACGAGCAGTACTTC. Translated: CASSSPQGFRSYEQYF.

The genes are TRBV28 and TRBJ2-7; 8 positions agree with TRBD1. Trimming cost V 5 bases and J 1 base; bases outside gene matches: 7. The V gene's germline CDR1 is MDHEN and CDR2 SYDVKM. This CDR3 is 15 amino acids long. The DNA of the CDR3 is TGTGCCAGCAGTCCGGCCGGGACAGGTTCCTACGAGCAGTACTTC. It codes for CASSPAGTGSYEQYF.

This clone is a singleton in its sample. The V and J genes are TRBV27 and TRBJ2-7, with TRBD2 identical over 9 bases. This CDR3 comprises 14 residues. CDR1 is MNHEY, CDR2 SMNVEV, per germline (reference sequence). Trimming took 7 bases from V and 2 from J; bases not matched to a gene: 6. Here the CDR3 DNA reads TGTGCCAGCACTTGGCGGGAGGGAACCTACGAGCAGTACTTC. Its protein is CASTWREGTYEQYF.

A single count supports this clone. The V gene is TRBV27, the J gene TRBJ1-1, with D uncertain. CDR1 is MNHEY, CDR2 SMNVEV, per germline (reference sequence). There are 14 residues in the CDR3. V lost 3 bases and J lost 4, with 12 bases in between. DNA of the CDR3: TGTGCCAGCAGTTTCAGGTTGGCGGGCACTGAAGCTTTCTTT. It is translated as CASSFRLAGTEAFF.

The V gene is TRBV21-1, the J gene TRBJ1-5; the table assigns TRBD1, which was not confirmed against the DNA. TRBV21-1 is an annotated pseudogene. The CDR3 has 16 amino acids. The CDR3 reads CASSSRGQLSNQPQHF. The DNA for the CDR3 is TGTGCCAGCAGCAGCAGGGGACAGCTGAGCAATCAGCCCCAGCATTTT.

The chain recombines TRBV5-8 with TRBJ1-1, with 7 bases identical to TRBD1. Looked up from germline, CDR1 is SGHTS and CDR2 is YDEGEE. V dropped 2 bases and J dropped 4; count of bases not matched to a gene: 8. The CDR3 covers 15 residues. The CDR3 DNA follows: TGTGCCAGCAGCTTAAGGGGGCCGGAGAGCACTGAAGCTTTCTTT. Translation gives CASSLRGPESTEAFF. Full variable domain (outside the CDR3, taken from reference TRBV5-8 and TRBJ1-1): EAGVTQSPTHLIKTRGQQATLRCSPISGHTSVYWYQQALGLGLQFLLWYDEGEERNRGNFPPRFSGRQFPNYSSELNVNALELEDSALYLCASSLRGPESTEAFFGQGTRLTVV.

This clone is labeled as medium-sized. The chain has TRBV6-4 and TRBJ2-1; 9 bases agree with TRBD2. The CDR3 covers 16 residues. CDR1 MRHNA and CDR2 SNTAGT come from the germline V gene. After removal of 0 bases from V and 0 bases from J, the junction contained 0 bases not matched to a gene. The CDR3 here is CASSDSSGSSYNEQFF. The CDR3, as DNA: TGTGCCAGCAGTGACTCTAGCGGGAGCTCCTACAATGAGCAGTTCTTC.

CDR3: CATRPGLNTEAFF. CDR3 nucleotide sequence: TGTGCCACTCGACCGGGTTTGAACACTGAAGCTTTCTTT. The chain joins TRBV2 to TRBJ1-1; D gene uncertain. V gave up 10 bases and J gave up 0 bases, with 12 bases separating them. The CDR3 extends over 13 amino acids. Germline-derived CDR1 and CDR2 are SNHLY and FYNNEI. Based on the CDR3 plus reference TRBV2 and TRBJ1-1, the full variable domain is EPEVTQTPSHQVTQMGQEVILRCVPISNHLYFYWYRQILGQKVEFLVSFYNNEISEKSEIFDDQFSVERPDGSNFTLKIRSTKLEDSAMYFCATRPGLNTEAFFGQGTRLTVV.

The rearrangement joins TRBV9 to TRBJ1-5; tentative D call: TRBD1 (6 bases). Trimming stripped 0 bases from V and 9 bases from J, with 16 bases between. This CDR3 contains 15 residues. CDR1 is SGDLS and CDR2 is YYNGEE in the germline V gene. The CDR3 loop reads CASSVEGDLNGPQHF. CDR3 sequence (DNA): TGTGCCAGCAGCGTAGAGGGGGATCTAAATGGGCCCCAGCATTTT. The full variable domain, completed using reference TRBV9 and TRBJ1-5, is DSGVTQTPKHLITATGQRVTLRCSPRSGDLSVYWYQQSLDQGLQFLIQYYNGEERAKGNILERFSAQQFPDLHSELNLSSLELGDSALYFCASSVEGDLNGPQHFGDGTRLSIL.

A word on this clone: A read error may produce the germline difference seen at one junction end. This rearrangement joins TRBV5-1 to TRBJ2-6; tentatively, D is TRBD1 (5 bases). Germline V gene lookup returns CDR1 SGHRS and CDR2 YFSETQ. The CDR3 totals 14 residues. CDR3 sequence: CASRQSSGANGLTF. Written as DNA, the CDR3 is TGCGCCAGCAGGCAGAGCTCTGGGGCCAACGGCCTGACTTTC.

V is TRBV30 and J is TRBJ1-1; D gene unclear. Germline V lookup: CDR1 GTSNPN, CDR2 SVGIG (reference sequence). V shed 5 bases and J shed 10 bases, with 11 bases lying between them. This CDR3 is 10 amino acids long. CDR3 DNA sequence: TGTGCCTGGGGCGGCGCGGGAGCTTTCTTT. It encodes CAWGGAGAFF.

The chain couples TRBV15 to TRBJ1-5, with D possibly matching TRBD1 (6 bases). The V gene's germline CDR1 is LNHNV and CDR2 YYDKDF (reference sequence). This CDR3 spans 15 amino acids. V was shortened by 1 base and J by 4 bases, with 11 bases between the two germline ends. CDR3 coding DNA: TGTGCCACCAGCAGAGTCAGGGGCGGGAATCAGCCCCAGCATTTT. Its translation: CATSRVRGGNQPQHF.

The J gene is TRBJ2-1, the V gene TRBV7-7; 8 bases are a match to TRBD2. The CDR3 covers 14 residues. V was clipped by 2 bases and J by 3 bases; unmatched bases: 0. CDR1 SSHAT and CDR2 FNYEAQ come from the germline V gene (reference sequence). In nucleotides, the CDR3 is TGTGCCAGCAGCTTAAGCGGGAGCTACAATGAGCAGTTCTTC. Its protein product is CASSLSGSYNEQFF.

J is TRBJ1-2 and V is TRBV5-1, with 9 bases identical to TRBD1. J gave up 8 bases and V 0 bases, and 2 bases lay outside the gene matches. Germline assignment: CDR1 SGHRS and CDR2 YFSETQ. The CDR3 runs 13 residues. CDR3 DNA sequence: TGCGCCAGCAGCTTGGGACAGGGGGGAGGCTACACCTTC. It translates to CASSLGQGGGYTF.